This record concerns one T cell receptor beta chain sequence. The entry originates in a study of blood T cell repertoires in COVID-19. J was trimmed by 1 base and V by 5 bases; bases with no gene match: 3. Germline lookup yields CDR1 SGHTA and CDR2 FQGTGA. There are 14 residues in the CDR3. TCRdb's table, derived via immunoSEQ multiplex PCR, lists solely in-frame clones and lacks some. The sample carries some 250,000 clones, 70% to 90% recorded once. Adults between roughly 18 and 95 years of age took part from about two dozen US areas. Participants had their cohort set by participant-reported clinical history. Recovered status in Cohort 3 required two negative PCRs, clearance, or symptom resolution.

Material: PBMCs or T cells enriched from blood (not recorded which). The V call is TRBV7-3, the J call TRBJ1-1; 8 bases are shared with TRBD1. This TCR derives from a woman aged 50 to 65 who had recovered from COVID-19. This chain's CDR3 is CASSTQGGNTEAFF. The CDR3 coding sequence is TGTGCCAGCAGCACACAGGGGGGGAACACTGAAGCTTTCTTT.